The next 32 T cell receptor beta chains were all read from a single sample in a study of blood T cell repertoires in COVID-19. Assay used: immunoSEQ multiplex PCR; TCRdb lists only in-frame clones, some missing. The top ten hold approximately 3% of the sample, which has about 190,000 clones, 84% seen once. The specimen sequenced was PBMCs or T cells enriched from blood (not recorded which). All receptors come from a woman aged 25 to 39 who had been exposed to COVID-19.

As for this clone: A junction boundary mismatches the germline segment, possibly from a read error. The chain employs TRBV12-5 and TRBJ1-1; possible D gene TRBD1, 5 bases. This CDR3 comprises 14 residues. Germline V gene data show CDR1 as LGHNT and CDR2 as FRNRAP. CDR3 in amino acids: CASGFRTRNTEAFF. The CDR3 nucleotides are TGTGCTAGCGGTTTCAGGACACGAAACACTGAAGCTTTCTTT. The variable domain in full, with the rest retrieved from reference TRBV12-5 and TRBJ1-1, is DARVTQTPRHKVTEMGQEVTMRCQPILGHNTVFWYRQTMMQGLELLAYFRNRAPLDDSGMPKDRFSAEMPDATLATLKIQPSEPRDSAVYFCASGFRTRNTEAFFGQGTRLTVV.

The chain employs TRBV5-4 and TRBJ1-1, with D unresolved. This CDR3 region has 14 residues. V was cut by 2 bases and J by 3 bases, with 11 bases left in between. Germline V gene lookup returns CDR1 SGHNT and CDR2 YYREEE (reference sequence). CDR3 bases: TGTGCCAGCAGCTTTGATTGGTCGGACACTGAAGCTTTCTTT. Amino acids: CASSFDWSDTEAFF.

This chain uses TRBV5-4 with TRBJ2-1; TRBD2 matches 11 bases. CDR1 and CDR2 (germline): SGHNT, YYREEE (reference sequence). The CDR3 has 16 amino acids. The V gene end was trimmed by 4 bases and the J gene end by 6 bases; junction bases not matched to a gene: 9. CDR3 loop: CASSTSLAGGRNEQFF. Here the CDR3 DNA reads TGTGCCAGCAGCACATCCCTAGCGGGGGGTCGCAATGAGCAGTTCTTC.

The chain links TRBV5-6 to TRBJ1-2; D may be TRBD1 (5 bases). This CDR3 is 15 amino acids long. V was trimmed by 0 bases and J by 8 bases, leaving 17 bases between them. Germline-derived CDR1 and CDR2 are SGHDT and YYEEEE. In DNA form, the CDR3 reads TGTGCCAGCAGCTTGGGTTCTGGAGGGGCGCAGGGCTACACCTTC. It translates to CASSLGSGGAQGYTF.

The gene calls are TRBV9 and TRBJ2-1; D is uncertain. Germline CDR1 is SGDLS and CDR2 is YYNGEE. The V end was cut by 2 bases, the J end by 6 bases, with 12 bases between. The CDR3 consists of 14 residues. The CDR3 is CASSVRFEVNEQFF. The CDR3 DNA is TGTGCCAGCAGCGTCAGGTTTGAAGTCAATGAGCAGTTCTTC.

The rearrangement uses TRBV27 and TRBJ1-4, with D unresolved. The CDR3 spans 11 residues. Germline V gene data show CDR1 as MNHEY and CDR2 as SMNVEV (reference sequence). Trimming pared 11 bases from V and 4 bases from J, leaving 8 bases between. The CDR3 DNA sequence: TGTGCCTCGGTCCATAATGAAAAACTGTTTTTT. It specifies CASVHNEKLFF.

This clone turned up a few times. The gene calls are TRBV6-5 and TRBJ1-2; 8 bases fit TRBD1. Unmatched junction bases numbered 7, after V lost 0 bases and J lost 4 bases. The CDR3 consists of 16 residues. Germline values: CDR1 MNHEY, CDR2 SVGAGI. The CDR3 here is CASSYSNPTGGYGYTF. DNA for the CDR3: TGTGCCAGCAGTTACTCGAACCCTACAGGGGGCTATGGCTACACCTTC.

This rearrangement joins TRBV12-5 to TRBJ2-7, with TRBD2 matching over 12 bases. J was trimmed by 2 bases and V by 6 bases; bases with no gene match: 8. Germline CDR1 reads LGHNT; CDR2 reads FRNRAP. The CDR3 covers 16 residues. DNA for the CDR3: TGTGCTAGTGGACGCGCACTAGCGGGGGGTGCCTACGAGCAGTACTTC. Its protein is CASGRALAGGAYEQYF.

V gene TRBV11-2 combines with J gene TRBJ2-5, with TRBD2 as a possible D gene (6 bases). Trimming shortened V by 3 bases and J by 5 bases, and 22 bases separated the two germline ends. The CDR3 consists of 17 residues. Germline V gene lookup returns CDR1 SGHAT and CDR2 FQNNGV. Written as DNA, the CDR3 is TGTGCCAGCAGCTTGAGGGGTAACCGGGACTCCGGGGAGACCCAGTACTTC. Translation gives CASSLRGNRDSGETQYF.

The chain carries TRBV3-1 (or the pseudogene TRBV3-2) and TRBJ2-7, with D uncertain. CDR1 and CDR2 (germline): LGHDT, YNNKEL (reference sequence). This CDR3 has 13 amino acids. Trimming shortened V by 5 bases and J by 2 bases, and 10 bases separated the two germline ends. DNA of the CDR3: TGTGCCAGCAGCATACACCGTACCTACGAGCAGTACTTC. This encodes CASSIHRTYEQYF.

Judged by abundance, this clone is medium-sized. The rearrangement joins TRBV4-1 to TRBJ1-4, with 7 bases lining up with TRBD1. Germline V gene lookup returns CDR1 MGHRA and CDR2 YSYEKL. The CDR3 consists of 16 residues. V was clipped by 1 base and J by 7 bases; unmatched bases: 9. CDR3 in amino acids: CASSQGETGSPEKLFF. CDR3 nucleotide sequence: TGCGCCAGCAGCCAAGGGGAGACAGGGTCCCCTGAAAAACTGTTTTTT.

For this clone: Relative to the germline gene, one junction end is altered; a read error may explain this. The chain uses TRBV30 and TRBJ1-3, with a possible D match to TRBD1 (6 bases). The CDR3 covers 11 residues. Per the germline V gene, CDR1 is GTSNPN and CDR2 is SVGIG (reference sequence). CDR3 in DNA: TGTGCCTGGAGACTAAATGGGGACACACATTTT. This codes for CAWRLNGDTHF.

The count of this clone is one. V usage is TRBV6-2 or TRBV6-3 and J usage is TRBJ2-5; 9 bases are shared with TRBD2. This CDR3 has 19 amino acids. Losses at the gene ends were 2 bases for V and 5 bases for J; bases not matched to a gene: 18. From germline, CDR1 is MNHEY and CDR2 SVGEGT. The CDR3 DNA is TGTGCCAGCAGTTACCCGCTACGTCGGCGGGGGGGCCGGGGGGAGACCCAGTACTTC. Its protein product is CASSYPLRRRGGRGETQYF.

V and J are TRBV7-6 and TRBJ2-1; TRBD2 agrees at 9 bases. With 0 bases clipped from V and 3 bases from J, the junction kept 3 bases outside the gene matches. Germline assignment: CDR1 SGHVS and CDR2 FNYEAQ. The CDR3 sequence is 16 residues long. DNA of the CDR3: TGTGCCAGCAGCTTAGCCCTAGCGGGGTACTACAATGAGCAGTTCTTC. Translated: CASSLALAGYYNEQFF.

The rearrangement uses TRBV18 and TRBJ2-2; D gene ambiguous. Trimming shortened V by 1 base and J by 6 bases, and 12 bases separated the two germline ends. CDR3 size: 15 residues. Germline loops: CDR1 KGHSH, CDR2 LQKENI. For the CDR3, the DNA is TGTGCCAGCTCACCACAATTAGTAGAGGCCGGGGAGCTGTTTTTT. This gives the protein CASSPQLVEAGELFF.

The V and J genes are TRBV5-1 and TRBJ2-1; TRBD1 matches 7 bases. V was clipped by 3 bases and J by 7 bases; unmatched bases: 7. Germline V CDR1 and CDR2: SGHRS, YFSETQ. The CDR3 extends over 14 amino acids. The CDR3 DNA sequence: TGCGCCAGCAGCTACGGACAGGCCGCAAATGAGCAGTTCTTC. It yields the protein CASSYGQAANEQFF.

V and J are TRBV6-5 and TRBJ1-4; TRBD1 might be the D (5 bases). The CDR3 spans 13 residues. V lost 4 bases and J lost 6, with 9 bases in between. From germline, CDR1 is MNHEY and CDR2 SVGAGI. The CDR3 coding sequence is TGTGCCAGCAGTTGGCGGGGGGATGAAAAACTGTTTTTT. Protein sequence: CASSWRGDEKLFF.

The V and J genes are TRBV14 and TRBJ1-4; 8 nucleotides line up with TRBD1. V lost 1 base to trimming and J lost 5 bases; unmatched junction nucleotides: 3. There are 15 residues in the CDR3. Germline CDR1 is SGHDN and CDR2 is FVKESK. The CDR3 coding sequence is TGTGCCAGCAGCCAAGCGGACAGGGTAAATGAAAAACTGTTTTTT. This encodes CASSQADRVNEKLFF.

This chain uses TRBV9 with TRBJ1-5; D ambiguous. The CDR3 consists of 15 residues. Germline V gene data show CDR1 as SGDLS and CDR2 as YYNGEE. With 0 bases removed from V and 1 base from J, the gap between germline ends came to 8 bases. The CDR3 spells CASSVDPRSNQPQHF. The CDR3, as DNA: TGTGCCAGCAGCGTAGACCCGCGGAGCAATCAGCCCCAGCATTTT.

The chain has TRBV7-2 and TRBJ1-3; D possibly corresponds to TRBD1 (5 bases). Trimming cost V 6 bases and J 11 bases, with 14 bases left between them. Germline CDR1 and CDR2: SGHTA and FQGNSA. CDR3 length equals 12 residues. As DNA, the CDR3 is TGTGCCAGCAGTAGACAGTTTGGCGCCATATATTTT. Amino acid sequence: CASSRQFGAIYF.

CDR3 nucleotides: TGTGCCAGCAGTGAAAGGGGCACTAGCGGATACGAGCAGTACTTC. The encoded protein is CASSERGTSGYEQYF. The chain employs TRBV2 and TRBJ2-7, with 8 positions matching TRBD2. With 2 bases clipped from V and 4 bases from J, the junction kept 7 bases outside the gene matches. The CDR3 totals 15 residues. Germline CDR1 and CDR2: SNHLY and FYNNEI.

J is TRBJ1-2 and V is TRBV10-2; no definite D call. V was shortened by 5 bases and J by 7 bases, with 11 bases between the two germline ends. Germline assignment: CDR1 WSHSY and CDR2 SAAADI. This CDR3 is built from 12 residues. The DNA for the CDR3 is TGCGCCAGCAGTAATACTATCGCTGGCTACACCTTC. It yields the protein CASSNTIAGYTF.

This sequence joins TRBV14 and TRBJ1-2, with 8 positions matching TRBD1. The CDR3 length is 13 residues. J gave up 6 bases and V 4 bases, and 4 bases lay outside the gene matches. In germline, CDR1 is SGHDN, CDR2 FVKESK. CDR3 sequence: CASSRPTGDGYTF. In DNA form, the CDR3 reads TGTGCCAGCAGCCGACCGACAGGGGATGGCTACACCTTC.

This clone was recorded only once. V and J are TRBV6-5 and TRBJ1-1; a weak D match, TRBD1 (5 bases). V shed 6 bases and J shed 3 bases, with 14 bases lying between them. The CDR3 loop spans 14 amino acids. Germline-derived CDR1 and CDR2 are MNHEY and SVGAGI. The CDR3 DNA reads TGTGCCAGCAGCCCAGGGTTTCGGGACACTGAAGCTTTCTTT. It encodes CASSPGFRDTEAFF.

The chain combines TRBV19 with TRBJ1-2; TRBD1 is a possible D gene (5 bases). The V and J ends lost 4 bases and 0 bases respectively, with 9 bases between them. This CDR3 has 14 amino acids. Germline V lookup: CDR1 LNHDA, CDR2 SQIVND (reference sequence). CDR3 region: CASSTGRANYGYTF. The DNA for the CDR3 is TGTGCCAGTAGTACAGGGCGAGCTAACTATGGCTACACCTTC.

This clone was seen repeatedly, ten times or more. The rearrangement joins TRBV21-1 to TRBJ1-5. TRBV21-1 has pseudogene status. CDR3 length: 13 residues. The CDR3 protein is CATRRGGNQPQHF. Here the CDR3 DNA reads TGTGCCACTCGGCGGGGGGGCAATCAGCCCCAGCATTTT.

The chain is built from TRBV2 and TRBJ1-2, with D tentatively TRBD1 (5 bases). Germline V CDR1 and CDR2: SNHLY, FYNNEI. This CDR3 region has 13 residues. V was trimmed by 5 bases and J by 8 bases, leaving 15 bases between them. The CDR3 nucleotides are TGTGCCAGCAGTTTTGACAGCGCTGAAGGCTACACCTTC. Translating gives CASSFDSAEGYTF.

The chain links TRBV3-1 (or the pseudogene TRBV3-2) to TRBJ1-5; D unresolved. Trimming cost V 2 bases and J 10 bases, with 18 bases left between them. CDR3 size: 15 residues. Germline V gene lookup returns CDR1 LGHDT and CDR2 YNNKEL (reference sequence). CDR3 residues: CASSQSLSYGPPQHF. CDR3 DNA sequence: TGTGCCAGCAGCCAAAGCCTTTCGTATGGGCCACCCCAGCATTTT.

V gene TRBV27 combines with J gene TRBJ1-4; no clear D gene. V was pared by 3 bases and J by 6 bases, with 11 bases between. The CDR3 loop spans 14 amino acids. CDR1 and CDR2 from the germline V gene are MNHEY and SMNVEV (reference sequence). DNA for the CDR3: TGTGCCAGCAGTTTGTCCGTTTCTCATGAAAAACTGTTTTTT. Its protein is CASSLSVSHEKLFF.

As to this clone: This sample also contains other DNA sequences that code for the same CDR3. The V gene is TRBV9, the J gene TRBJ2-2; 8 bases line up with TRBD1. Trimming cost V 3 bases and J 1 base; bases outside gene matches: 8. The CDR3 has 17 amino acids. The germline V gene has CDR1 SGDLS and CDR2 YYNGEE. CDR3 sequence reads: CASSGPTGELNTGELFF. The CDR3 bases are TGTGCCAGCAGCGGGCCGACAGGGGAGCTGAACACCGGGGAGCTGTTTTTT.

CDR3: CAWSNRDRTYSSYNSPLHF. Here the CDR3 DNA reads TGTGCCTGGAGTAACCGGGACAGAACTTATAGCTCCTATAATTCACCCCTCCACTTT. V usage is TRBV30 and J usage is TRBJ1-6; TRBD1 agrees at 7 bases. This CDR3 has 19 amino acids. Losses at the gene ends were 2 bases for V and 0 bases for J; bases not matched to a gene: 13. Germline assignment: CDR1 GTSNPN and CDR2 SVGIG (reference sequence).

This clone was recorded at least ten times. The V and J genes are TRBV7-8 and TRBJ1-2; TRBD1 matches 12 bases. The CDR3 length is 17 residues. Germline values: CDR1 SGHVS, CDR2 FQNEAQ. V trimming: 5 bases; J trimming: 7 bases; junction bases outside the gene matches: 14. Written as DNA, the CDR3 is TGTGCCAGCAGCCGACTTCTACCGGGACAGGGGGCGCGTGGCTACACCTTC. This sequence encodes CASSRLLPGQGARGYTF.